The 24 T cell receptor beta chains presented below share a single source sample, sequenced in a study of T cell repertoires in cytomegalovirus infection. MiXCR was run by TCRdb on the reads, yielding one entry per CDR3 protein. Of 160,000 or so distinct CDR3 sequences in the sample, approximately 17% were seen once. Sequenced: CD8+ T cells from PBMCs. These receptors originate from a human donor in good health (CMV status not recorded). Some clones in this sample may be carry-over from other donors' samples.

This clonotype was seen ten or more times. The V call is TRBV7-2, the J call TRBJ2-1; D unresolved. In germline, CDR1 is SGHTA, CDR2 FQGNSA. The CDR3 consists of 12 residues. V was shortened by 2 bases and J by 7 bases, with 6 bases between the two germline ends. Here the CDR3 reads CASSLIGNEQFF. The DNA of the CDR3 is TGTGCCAGCAGCTTAATCGGGAATGAGCAGTTCTTC.

The chain employs TRBV19 and TRBJ1-3; D might be TRBD1 (5 bases). Germline loops: CDR1 LNHDA, CDR2 SQIVND (reference sequence). Trimming stripped 6 bases from V and 3 bases from J, with 15 bases between. CDR3 length: 15 residues. CDR3 nucleotides: TGTGCCAGTAGAGACAGTTCTCTGAGTGGAAACACCATATATTTT. It is translated as CASRDSSLSGNTIYF.

The rearrangement joins TRBV7-9 to TRBJ2-3; 12 positions agree with TRBD2. Germline V gene sequence: CDR1 SEHNR, CDR2 FQNEAQ (reference sequence). V lost 4 bases and J lost 4; bases outside the gene matches: 6. The CDR3 sequence is 16 residues long. The CDR3 region is CASSSLAGGTADTQYF. In DNA form, the CDR3 reads TGTGCCAGCAGCTCACTAGCGGGGGGCACGGCAGATACGCAGTATTTT. The whole variable domain, filled in from reference TRBV7-9 and TRBJ2-3, reads DTGVSQNPRHKITKRGQNVTFRCDPISEHNRLYWYRQTLGQGPEFLTYFQNEAQLEKSRLLSDRFSAERPKGSFSTLEIQRTEQGDSAMYLCASSSLAGGTADTQYFGPGTRLTVL.

The sample holds a few counts of this clonotype. This chain links TRBV19 with TRBJ2-1, with D tentatively TRBD2 (7 bases). Germline V gene lookup returns CDR1 LNHDA and CDR2 SQIVND (reference sequence). CDR3 length equals 15 residues. Trimming removed 2 bases at V and 2 bases at J, with 10 bases between. This CDR3 is CASSITGGAYNEQFF. In nucleotides, the CDR3 is TGTGCCAGTAGTATAACGGGGGGCGCCTACAATGAGCAGTTCTTC.

The V and J genes are TRBV15 and TRBJ1-2; tentative D call: TRBD1 (5 bases). The CDR3 loop spans 13 amino acids. V was pared by 6 bases and J by 0 bases, with 8 bases between. The germline V gene has CDR1 LNHNV and CDR2 YYDKDF (reference sequence). The DNA of the CDR3 is TGTGCCACCAGAGGACAAACTAACTATGGCTACACCTTC. Translating gives CATRGQTNYGYTF. Looking up the rest from reference TRBV15 and TRBJ1-2 gives the full variable domain: DAMVIQNPRYQVTQFGKPVTLSCSQTLNHNVMYWYQQKSSQAPKLLFHYYDKDFNNEADTPDNFQSRRPNTSFCFLDIRSPGLGDTAMYLCATRGQTNYGYTFGSGTRLTVV.

This clonotype was picked up a small number of times. This rearrangement joins TRBV7-6 to TRBJ2-7; perhaps TRBD1 as D (6 bases). V was clipped by 1 base and J by 9 bases, with 13 bases between them. The V gene's germline CDR1 is SGHVS and CDR2 FNYEAQ. This CDR3 region has 13 residues. The CDR3 region is CASSLEFKDRQYF. CDR3 DNA: TGTGCCAGCAGCTTAGAATTTAAGGACAGGCAGTACTTC. Based on the CDR3 plus reference TRBV7-6 and TRBJ2-7, the full variable domain is GAGVSQSPRYKVTKRGQDVALRCDPISGHVSLYWYRQALGQGPEFLTYFNYEAQQDKSGLPNDRFSAERPEGSISTLTIQRTEQRDSAMYRCASSLEFKDRQYFGPGTRLTVT.

This clonotype was seen only a few times. The V and J genes are TRBV28 and TRBJ2-7, with D hard to call. This CDR3 contains 16 residues. V lost 1 base and J lost 3, with 16 bases in between. Germline CDR1 and CDR2: MDHEN and SYDVKM. The CDR3 spells CASSLLVGSPSYEQYF. Here the CDR3 DNA reads TGTGCCAGCAGTTTATTGGTGGGATCACCTAGCTACGAGCAGTACTTC.

This chain uses TRBV11-2 with TRBJ2-5; TRBD2 agrees at 7 bases. The CDR3 is 14 amino acids. The V gene end was trimmed by 7 bases and the J gene end by 5 bases; junction bases not matched to a gene: 10. Per germline, CDR1 SGHAT and CDR2 FQNNGV. CDR3 nucleotide sequence: TGTGCCAGCAATTGGGAGGGTAGCCCGGAGACCCAGTACTTC. Its translation: CASNWEGSPETQYF.

This clonotype occurred many times. This chain joins TRBV28 and TRBJ1-2; the D is unclear. CDR1 and CDR2 (germline): MDHEN, SYDVKM. CDR3 length equals 14 residues. V was cut by 3 bases and J by 4 bases, with 12 bases left in between. CDR3 nucleotide sequence: TGTGCCAGCAGTTTGGAACAGTACCTCTATGGCTACACCTTC. Its protein is CASSLEQYLYGYTF.

This clonotype was observed a handful of times. The chain joins TRBV6-5 to TRBJ1-2; D remains unclear. V lost 2 bases and J 7 bases, leaving 14 bases between the germline ends. Germline CDR1 and CDR2: MNHEY and SVGAGI. This CDR3 has 14 amino acids. The CDR3 DNA reads as TGTGCCAGCAGTTACGGCGTGATAGGTGGTGGCTACACCTTC. It encodes CASSYGVIGGGYTF.

V gene TRBV13 combines with J gene TRBJ2-1; 10 bases align to TRBD2. CDR1 PRHDT and CDR2 FYEKMQ come from the germline V gene (reference sequence). V gave up 4 bases and J gave up 4 bases; unmatched junction bases: 7. The CDR3 runs to 16 residues. DNA of the CDR3: TGTGCCAGCAGCTCAACAAGCGGGAGGGGTTACAATGAGCAGTTCTTC. This translates into CASSSTSGRGYNEQFF.

The genes are TRBV6-2 or TRBV6-3 and TRBJ2-1, with D possibly being TRBD1 (6 bases). From germline, CDR1 is MNHEY and CDR2 SVGEGT. This CDR3 is 16 amino acids long. The V and J ends lost 4 bases and 1 base respectively, with 14 bases between them. The CDR3 here is CASSSTGSASYNEQFF. CDR3 DNA sequence: TGTGCCAGCAGTTCCACAGGGTCAGCTTCCTACAATGAGCAGTTCTTC.

This clonotype appeared a few times. CDR3 region: CASGLTLTGGEMDGYTF. CDR3 DNA: TGTGCTAGTGGTTTGACACTGACAGGGGGAGAAATGGATGGCTACACCTTC. The genes are TRBV12-5 and TRBJ1-2, with 9 bases lining up with TRBD1. J was trimmed by 6 bases and V by 2 bases; bases with no gene match: 13. From germline, CDR1 is LGHNT and CDR2 FRNRAP. CDR3 size: 17 residues. The variable domain in full, completed from reference TRBV12-5 and TRBJ1-2, reads DARVTQTPRHKVTEMGQEVTMRCQPILGHNTVFWYRQTMMQGLELLAYFRNRAPLDDSGMPKDRFSAEMPDATLATLKIQPSEPRDSAVYFCASGLTLTGGEMDGYTFGSGTRLTVV.

This chain links TRBV27 with TRBJ2-7, with 9 bases aligning to TRBD2. This CDR3 has 15 amino acids. Germline V gene sequence: CDR1 MNHEY, CDR2 SMNVEV (reference sequence). After removal of 2 bases from V and 2 bases from J, the junction contained 4 bases not matched to a gene. DNA of the CDR3: TGTGCCAGCAGTTTAGGTAGCGGGAGCCCCTACGAGCAGTACTTC. Encoded protein: CASSLGSGSPYEQYF.

This clonotype turned up a few times. The chain recombines TRBV15 with TRBJ1-5; D is unclear. Germline lookup yields CDR1 LNHNV and CDR2 YYDKDF (reference sequence). With 6 bases removed from V and 4 bases from J, the gap between germline ends came to 13 bases. The CDR3 is 14 amino acids. The CDR3 nucleotides read TGTGCCACCAGTCTTAATGTGGGGAATCAGCCCCAGCATTTT. It specifies CATSLNVGNQPQHF.

This rearrangement joins TRBV20-1 to TRBJ1-5; D may be TRBD1 (6 bases). The CDR3 sequence is 15 residues long. The V gene's germline CDR1 is DFQATT and CDR2 SNEGSKA (reference sequence). The V and J ends lost 6 bases and 5 bases respectively, with 20 bases between them. The CDR3 protein is CSAEYSLSGDQPQHF. DNA of the CDR3: TGCAGTGCCGAGTATAGTTTATCAGGGGATCAGCCCCAGCATTTT.

This clonotype has a handful of counts. This chain links TRBV12-3 or TRBV12-4 with TRBJ2-3, with D tentatively TRBD2 (6 bases). The length of the CDR3 is 14 residues. The V end lost 5 bases, the J end lost 1 base, and 10 bases lay between the germline ends. The CDR3 loop reads CASSGTPGTDTQYF. DNA of the CDR3: TGTGCCAGCAGTGGGACTCCGGGCACAGATACGCAGTATTTT.

J is TRBJ1-1 and V is TRBV7-6, with D unclear. The CDR3 has 13 residues. Per the germline V gene, CDR1 is SGHVS and CDR2 is FNYEAQ. Trimming removed 4 bases from V and 5 bases from J, with 11 bases in between. CDR3 amino acids: CASSSSSKTEAFF. The DNA of the CDR3 is TGTGCCAGCAGCTCCAGCTCTAAGACTGAAGCTTTCTTT.

This clonotype has only a few counts. The chain couples TRBV7-3 to TRBJ2-7; tentatively, D is TRBD2 (7 bases). CDR1 SGHTA and CDR2 FQGTGA come from the germline V gene. The CDR3 runs to 17 residues. V was trimmed by 1 base and J by 3 bases, leaving 19 bases between them. The CDR3 loop is CASSLRGIGEGDYEQYF. In DNA form, the CDR3 reads TGTGCCAGCAGCTTAAGGGGAATTGGGGAGGGGGACTACGAGCAGTACTTC.

The rearrangement links TRBV12-3 or TRBV12-4 to TRBJ1-2, with D possibly matching TRBD1 (6 bases). V was pared by 6 bases and J by 3 bases, with 8 bases between. The CDR3 consists of 12 residues. CDR3 region: CASRRQDYGYTF. CDR3 sequence (DNA): TGTGCCAGCAGGCGACAGGACTATGGCTACACCTTC.

At least ten counts were recorded for this clonotype. The chain links TRBV15 to TRBJ2-7; TRBD2 aligns across 8 bases. V trimming: 3 bases; J trimming: 7 bases; junction bases outside the gene matches: 8. CDR1 and CDR2 (germline): LNHNV, YYDKDF (reference sequence). The CDR3 has 14 residues. Here the CDR3 DNA reads TGTGCCACCAGCAGTAAGAGCGGGAGAGGGGAGCAGTACTTC. Its protein product is CATSSKSGRGEQYF.

This clonotype was counted a few times. This chain uses TRBV28 with TRBJ2-2; D is perhaps TRBD1 (5 bases). Germline V CDR1 and CDR2: MDHEN, SYDVKM. With 7 bases removed from V and 2 bases from J, the gap between germline ends came to 11 bases. The CDR3 totals 14 residues. CDR3 sequence (DNA): TGTGCCAGCAAGAAGCAGGGCAACACCGGGGAGCTGTTTTTT. This translates into CASKKQGNTGELFF.

The J gene is TRBJ2-1, the V gene TRBV18; TRBD2 aligns across 7 bases. The germline CDR1 and CDR2 sequences are KGHSH and LQKENI. The CDR3 consists of 14 residues. Unmatched junction bases numbered 5, after V lost 0 bases and J lost 9 bases. The CDR3 DNA sequence: TGTGCCAGCTCACCACCGGCGGGAGTGATTGAGCAGTTCTTC. Translation: CASSPPAGVIEQFF.

This clonotype came up many times. The chain is built from TRBV28 and TRBJ2-7, with D possibly called TRBD1 or TRBD2 (5 bases each). The ends were cut back, 4 bases at V and 6 bases at J, with 10 bases in the middle. This CDR3 has 12 amino acids. CDR1 and CDR2 (germline): MDHEN, SYDVKM. The DNA of the CDR3 is TGTGCCAGCAGTTCCCGAGGGGCCGAGCAGTACTTC. Amino acid sequence: CASSSRGAEQYF.